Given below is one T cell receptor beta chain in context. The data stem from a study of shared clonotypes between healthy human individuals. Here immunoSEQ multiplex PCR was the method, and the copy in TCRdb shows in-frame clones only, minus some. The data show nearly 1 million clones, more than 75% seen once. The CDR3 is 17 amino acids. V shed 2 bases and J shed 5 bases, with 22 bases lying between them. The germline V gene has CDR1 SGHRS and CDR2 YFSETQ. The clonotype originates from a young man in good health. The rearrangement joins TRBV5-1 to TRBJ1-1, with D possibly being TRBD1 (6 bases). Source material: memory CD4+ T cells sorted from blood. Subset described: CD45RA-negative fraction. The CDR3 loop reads CASSLTGHPPEWTEAFF. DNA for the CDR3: TGCGCCAGCAGCTTAACGGGACACCCCCCGGAGTGGACTGAAGCTTTCTTT.